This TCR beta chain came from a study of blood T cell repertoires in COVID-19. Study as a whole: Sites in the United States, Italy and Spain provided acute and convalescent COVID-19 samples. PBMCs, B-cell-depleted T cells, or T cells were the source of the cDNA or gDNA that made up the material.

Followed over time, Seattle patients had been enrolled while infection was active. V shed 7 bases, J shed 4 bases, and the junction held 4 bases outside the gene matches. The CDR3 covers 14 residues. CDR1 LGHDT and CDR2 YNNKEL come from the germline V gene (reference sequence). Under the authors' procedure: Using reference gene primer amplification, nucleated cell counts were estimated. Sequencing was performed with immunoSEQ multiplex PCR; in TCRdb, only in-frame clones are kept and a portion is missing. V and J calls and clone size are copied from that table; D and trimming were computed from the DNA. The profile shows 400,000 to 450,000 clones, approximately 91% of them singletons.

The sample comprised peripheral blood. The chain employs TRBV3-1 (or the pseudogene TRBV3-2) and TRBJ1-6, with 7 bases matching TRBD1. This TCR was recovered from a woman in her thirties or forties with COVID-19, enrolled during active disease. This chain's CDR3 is CASTWDSYNSPLHF. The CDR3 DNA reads TGTGCCAGCACCTGGGACAGTTATAATTCACCCCTCCACTTT.